The present T cell receptor (beta chain) was sequenced within a study of OX40 agonist ivuxolimab in advanced cancers. Study information: Patients received intravenous ivuxolimab every 2 weeks at 0.01 to 10 mg/kg. Patients treated during dose escalation were battling hepatocellular carcinoma, melanoma, renal cell or head and neck cancer. Partial responses were observed in three patients, of whom one had hepatocellular carcinoma and two had cutaneous melanoma.

A single count supports this clone. Its antigen is not identified. Sequenced by immunoSEQ multiplex PCR; TCRdb stores in-frame clones only, minus some. Among over 75,000 clones listed, about nine tenths were seen once. Study observations and caveats: Clonal expansion among partial responders at 0.1-3.0 mg/kg ranked near the lowest.

Unmatched junction bases numbered 11, after V lost 6 bases and J lost 5 bases. Germline V lookup: CDR1 SQVTM, CDR2 ANQGSEA. The CDR3 totals 14 residues. V usage is TRBV29-1 and J usage is TRBJ2-7; TRBD1 matches at 9 bases. This material consisted of CD4+ or CD8+ T cells sorted from blood, taken in a trial of the OX40 agonist ivuxolimab. This TCR was recovered from an adult with an advanced solid tumor such as melanoma, head and neck, liver or kidney cancer. In nucleotides, the CDR3 is TGCAGCGTACTGCCCGGGACAGGGTCCAACGAGCAGTACTTC. Its protein is CSVLPGTGSNEQYF.